The clone carrying this TCR beta chain has only a few counts. Its antigen remains unknown. This entry belongs to a study of T cells after yellow fever vaccination. General study points: The secondary T-cell response peaked on day 5, not day 15, but was weaker. Clonotypes found in both CD4 and CD8 compartments made up a small share. Researchers cautioned that FACS-sorted repertoires could harbor abundant clonotypes contaminating from the bulk population.

V was pared by 8 bases and J by 6 bases, with 11 bases between. Germline V gene lookup returns CDR1 MNHEY and CDR2 SVGEGT. The length of the CDR3 is 12 residues. TCRdb recomputed calls from the 5' RACE reads with MiXCR, one row per CDR3 protein. Counted here are hundreds of thousands of distinct CDR3 sequences, roughly 3.5% occurring once; the ten biggest clones make up around a quarter. The sequence came from a man aged 18 to 30 who received the YFV17D yellow fever vaccine. This specimen consisted of PBMCs, obtained on the day of the yellow fever booster vaccination. The V call is TRBV6-2 or TRBV6-3, the J call TRBJ1-5; D not resolved. In DNA form, the CDR3 reads TGTGCCAGCGCGCGGCTTGGTCAGCCCCAGCATTTT. Residues: CASARLGQPQHF.